This T cell receptor beta chain was identified in a study of cytomegalovirus exposure and HLA in healthy donors. Whole-study results and caveats: Follow-up analysis found HLA locus-dependent TCR association rates, highest for DRB1 and lowest for HLA-C. Usually a TCR sequence was rare, but some public TCRs were found in many donors. According to a later analysis, donors in an Asian-associated ancestry cluster reportedly had fewer N-insertions than the roughly 670-donor mean.

PCR primers comprised 60 Vbeta and 13 Jbeta primers. Measured with immunoSEQ multiplex PCR; TCRdb has only the in-frame clones, and not every one. The table has approximately 190,000 clones, 87% seen once. As regards this clone: The antigen is not known.

V trimming: 5 bases; J trimming: 3 bases; junction bases outside the gene matches: 3. The V gene's germline CDR1 is SEHNR and CDR2 FQNEAQ (reference sequence). The CDR3 is made up of 13 amino acids. Sequenced sample: PBMCs. This chain connects TRBV7-9 to TRBJ1-2; 7 nucleotides match TRBD1. This clonotype was sampled from a man aged 30 to 45 in good health and CMV-seronegative. The CDR3 loop is CASSRQGYYGYTF. CDR3 sequence (DNA): TGTGCCAGCAGCCGACAGGGCTACTATGGCTACACCTTC.